This T cell receptor (beta chain) is drawn from a study of cytomegalovirus exposure and HLA in healthy donors (dated by TCRdb to 2016 to 2017). General notes on the study: An earlier analysis of approximately 640 of the donors reported more than 250 Gb of sequence data and some 120 million unique TCR beta sequences from roughly 180 million T cells. A later analysis re-analyzed previously published TCR beta repertoires from roughly 600 donors and added high-resolution HLA genotyping to study TCR occurrence patterns. An earlier analysis of a few hundred of the donors applied high-throughput TCR beta sequencing to assess whether each TCR beta V gene segment acted as functional or pseudogenic. Every discovery cohort repertoire had been produced on one sequencing platform. Typing coverage varied by locus: roughly 620-640 donors for A, B, C, DRB1 and DQB1; more than 500 for DQA1; nearly 610 for DPA1; 450 to 480 for DPB1. Class I and class II HLA loci were covered by the typing at four-digit resolution. High-throughput TCR immunosequencing, statistical association of individual TCRs with disease status, and machine learning were combined to predict cytomegalovirus infection status. Genome-wide SNP genotypes for about 60% of the 666 donors were used in a later genetic analysis, which treated that subset as a discovery cohort. The study aimed to test whether signatures of past pathogen exposure could be identified by cataloging public T cell receptors. Because of strong linkage in the cohort, 4 to 6 DR-DQ haplotypes were treated as single units for association and clustering. Donor age, sex, ethnicity and CMV serostatus were collected together with the repertoire data. Along with the roughly 610-subject first cohort, a separate validation cohort of roughly 110 different subjects was used. Across some 400 genotyped donors of the cohort, an average of approximately 200,000 unique TCR beta nucleotide sequences per donor were sequenced, and about a sixth of those sequences were non-productive. About 300 gigabases of sequencing data and 70 million to 100 million unique TCR sequences were included in an early release covering 550 to 650 HLA-typed donors. Among the roughly 430 genotyped donors, around 81% belonged to the genetic ancestry cluster associated with self-reported Caucasian donors. The study profiled the T cell repertoires of under 850 subjects by immunosequencing and related them to cytomegalovirus serostatus. The later analysis used no new phenotypic data to find candidate immune exposures, relying instead on TCR beta sequences and their occurrence across donors. What the authors observed across the whole study: Presence/absence analyses assumed roughly uniform sequencing depth across donors, an assumption that may not hold. The classifier was reported to diagnose cytomegalovirus status with high specificity and sensitivity in both the original and validation cohorts. Across donors, most TCR sequences were observed very rarely, whereas some public TCRs were present in many individuals. Compared with the 666-donor mean, donors in an Asian-associated ancestry cluster had fewer N-insertions in productive TCRs, according to a later genetic analysis. Only TCR beta chains were sequenced in this cohort, and the absence of alpha or paired-chain data limited detectable features. It was suggested by the authors that the approach could potentially be generalized to other disease states and immunological phenotypes. A later analysis found that TCR association rates varied across HLA loci, with DRB1 alleles showing the most associated TCRs and HLA-C alleles the fewest. Assigning TCR associations to individual alleles was difficult when HLA alleles, especially DR and DQ, strongly co-occurred. In a later analysis, HLA-associated TCR beta chains showed more clonal expansion and lower generation probabilities than non-associated chains that were equally common. Several of the top co-occurrence clusters appeared to be linked to parvovirus B19, influenza, CMV and Epstein-Barr virus, according to a later analysis. Linkage disequilibrium might explain the correlated functional status among segregating V segments, but an unknown experimental factor could not be ruled out. The only immune exposure information available for the cohort was CMV serostatus. A further reported finding was that TCR beta sequences accurately predicted the HLA-A and HLA-B alleles for most subjects in the first cohort. A cluster of highly shared sequence variants was judged likely to be a technical artifact of the sequencing pipeline. The study gave a list of under 200 TCR beta chains associated with cytomegalovirus. In vitro tests confirmed that a few of the cytomegalovirus-associated TCR beta chains recognize cytomegalovirus antigens. An earlier analysis of several hundred of the donors showed that most TCR beta V segments appeared in productive rearrangements either about 90% or about 30% of the time, which broadly matched IMGT annotations. Some IMGT-functional V segments, including TRBV6-2 and TRBV6-3, could not be told apart with the 87-base-pair reads, so those segments were excluded. Because counts were too low, approximately 18 rarely observed V segments, including chromosome 9 orphons, were excluded from the earlier analysis of 587 of the donors. Because HLA typing was missing for some donors at each locus, association tests included only the typed subset. A later analysis associated about 16,000 TCR beta sequences with specific HLA alleles at a false discovery rate of 0.05. A later analysis found that most CMV-associated TCR beta chains appeared HLA-restricted, with HLA associations seemingly driven largely by CMV exposure. A later genetic analysis associated a missense DCLRE1C variant with V-gene and J-gene trimming of TCR beta chains, and an independent cohort replicated the association.

In total, around 600 healthy bone marrow donors made up the cohort. At the time of sampling, all cohort members were nominally healthy, though unrecorded immune exposures were likely present. The donor tested CMV seropositive, placing the donor among the approximately 310 seropositive members of the cohort. Every donor gave a peripheral blood sample, and the peripheral blood mononuclear cells from that sample were used for TCR beta sequencing. Genomic DNA extraction from the blood cell samples was performed with the Qiagen DNeasy Blood Extraction Kit. Counted from cysteine to phenylalanine, this CDR3 has 14 amino acids. Just CDR3 DNA is preserved here, 42 bases in frame from base 1. Trimming leaves V shorter by 3 bases and J shorter by 10 bases, with the junction holding 9 bases beyond the gene matches. Taken from the germline V gene, the CDR1 and CDR2 loops are KGHSH and LQKENI. Library preparation employed the immunoSEQ multiplex PCR assay. The multiplex PCR relied on a mix of 60 forward primers for TCR Vbeta segments and 13 reverse primers for TCR Jbeta segments. The CDR3 region of rearranged TCR beta genes was amplified from genomic DNA with a multiplex PCR assay. The Illumina HiSeq System was used to sequence the amplified TCR beta libraries as 87-base-pair reads. In the authors' own workflow: In a later analysis, some 80 million unique TCR beta chains were counted across the roughly 670 repertoires, and roughly 11 million of these chains were shared by at least two donors. Raw reads were error-corrected and collapsed into unique sequences with a nearest-neighbor algorithm that merged closely related sequences to remove PCR and sequencing errors. V, D and J gene segments were assigned by aligning CDR3 sequences to IMGT reference sequences. For a sequence to be retained, a match of at least six nucleotides was required to both a V gene segment and a J gene segment. Rearrangements were called productive when the CDR3 lacked stop codons and stayed in frame with V and J; all others were non-productive. CDR3 was defined by IMGT convention, running from the second conserved V-encoded cysteine to the conserved J-encoded phenylalanine. The earlier analysis of fewer than 750 of the donors excluded sequences that lacked an unambiguous match to a single V gene segment. In an earlier analysis of several hundred of the donors, a V segment was called functional when productive rearrangements were above 56.7%, and segregating when the standard deviation between donors exceeded 5%. A statistical classification framework was built for diagnosing cytomegalovirus status from the catalog of TCR beta chain sequences. A later analysis assigned V and J genes by comparing TCR nucleotide sequences with IMGT/GENE-DB human TR gene sequences. Using the TCRdist pipeline, a later analysis assigned CDR3 sequences along with most-parsimonious VDJ recombination scenarios. A later analysis defined each TCR beta chain by its CDR3 amino acid sequence plus V-gene family, and excluded reads lacking a unique V-gene family. In a later analysis, nearly 600 highly shared, low-generation-probability nucleotide sequences were removed to address suspected cross-contamination and a sequencing artifact. For each public chain, a later analysis derived a clonal expansion index from normalized ranks of inferred template counts within each repertoire. In a later analysis, generation probabilities were computed with a VDJ recombination model fitted to out-of-frame rearrangements, and the resulting probabilities were checked against IGoR. In a later analysis, TCR-TCR, TCR-HLA and TCR-CMV co-occurrence was scored with hypergeometric tests, and a repertoire-size bias correction was applied to TCR pairs. In a later analysis, false discovery rates were estimated by permuting HLA or CMV assignments 20 times. In a later analysis, co-occurring TCRs were grouped with DBSCAN, and TCRdist sequence similarity was added when clustering was performed within HLA-allele-positive subsets. Repertoires with fewer than 30,000 or more than 120,000 public chains, plus five repertoires with anomalous nucleotide sharing, were excluded from co-occurrence clustering. Held by TCRdb, this immuneACCESS table contains in-frame sequences only and omits some clones. Under half of the omission traces to an unresolved V gene where checked; the cause of the rest is unknown. V and J calls and clone size follow that table, whereas D and trimming were derived from the DNA. In all, the sample holds 170,000 or so clones, and more than 60% of those were seen once. The ten largest clonotypes hold 3% to 4.5% of the sample.

The table lists this clone with a few counts. Its antigen specificity is not known. No much larger clone exists at a distance of one base, and base qualities are not known. The clonotype originates from an older woman in good health and CMV-seropositive. Sequencing used PBMCs. The rearrangement joined TRBV18 to TRBJ2-5; 9 of the junction bases match TRBD1. The sequence in DNA is TGTGCCAGCTCACCTCCCCGGGACAGGGAGGACCAGTACTTC. This encodes CASSPPRDREDQYF. Reference TRBV18 and TRBJ2-5 proteins supply the regions before and after the CDR3; the full variable domain is: NAGVMQNPRHLVRRRGQEARLRCSPMKGHSHVYWYRQLPEEGLKFMVYLQKENIIDESGMPKERFSAEFPKEGPSILRIQQVVRGDSAAYFCASSPPRDREDQYFGPGTRLLVL.